This T cell receptor (beta chain) was sequenced in a study of CXCR3-negative and CXCR3-positive naive CD8 T cells. Germline-derived CDR1 and CDR2 are DFQATT and SNEGSKA (reference sequence). The CDR3 is 16 amino acids. In preparing the TRB cDNA libraries, 5' RACE with UMI labels was used. TCRdb re-called the 5' RACE reads, yielding one record per CDR3 amino acid sequence without DNA. This sample's clone table lists about 39,000 distinct CDR3 sequences. The rearrangement links TRBV20-1 to TRBJ1-5; with no DNA, the TCRdb D assignment of TRBD1 cannot be verified. Input material: naive CXCR3- CD8+ T cells from blood. The sample's subset: CD45RO-CCR7+CD27+CD95- naive CD8+ T cells lacking CXCR3 (TNR3-). The receptor was derived from a human donor in good health. Some clones in this sample may be carry-over from other donors' samples. The CDR3 sequence: CSAIGQAPLSNQPQHF.